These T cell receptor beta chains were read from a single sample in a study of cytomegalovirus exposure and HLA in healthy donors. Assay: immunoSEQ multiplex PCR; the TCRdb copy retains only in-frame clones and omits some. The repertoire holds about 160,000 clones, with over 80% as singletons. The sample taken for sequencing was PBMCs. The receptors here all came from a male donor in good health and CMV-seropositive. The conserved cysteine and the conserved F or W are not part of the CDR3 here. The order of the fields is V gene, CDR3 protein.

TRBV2 ACPGGGYGYT
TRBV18 ASSPTRAGGTDTQY
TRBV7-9 SSSPIFRGPTGNTIY
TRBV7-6 ASSSPSGRGKDTQY
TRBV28 AGDRGGGEQF
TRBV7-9 SSSFGDAYYGYT
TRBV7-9 SSSAAWDGYT
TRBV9 ASSVGGGSSYNEQF
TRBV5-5 ASSFVPNNQPQH
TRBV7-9 ASSPRELRPYEQY
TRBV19 ASSIMVRGPNEQF
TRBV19 ASRPEGSGDSGETQY
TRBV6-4 ASSFQDRFMFSYEQY
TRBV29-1 SVGWGAGANVLT
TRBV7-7 ASSSDRGREQY
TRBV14 ASSQVPPRGGEKLF
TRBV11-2 ASNLERGTDTQY
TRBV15 ATSRAPGERDPSYNEQF
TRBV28 ASSSGRVPQETQY
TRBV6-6 ASRFELEKLF
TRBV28 ASSLSSFRDRGYAQY
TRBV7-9 ASSALNRGRYNEQF
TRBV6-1 ASSEVVKVTSGETQY
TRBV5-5 ASSLGTGGGYT